This is a list of T cell receptor beta chains from one sample in a study of blood T cell repertoires in COVID-19. The assay was immunoSEQ multiplex PCR, and TCRdb's table has in-frame clones only and misses some. The table has 140,000 or so clones, 87% seen once. Material: peripheral blood. Receptors originate from a woman in her forties or fifties with acute or convalescent COVID-19. Each CDR3 is given with its conserved first and last residue. The D gene is left open where the match is weak. Part of the rows lack a size; the others show once, few, many or a class for expanded clones.

NA	TRBJ1-1	NA	14	TRBV6-6	TGTGCCAGCGAGACAGCTCACCTGAACACTGAAGCTTTCTTT	CASETAHLNTEAFF
NA	TRBJ2-1	NA	12	TRBV25-1	TGTGCCAGCAGTGACGAAAACAGAGAAAAGTTCTTC	CASSDENREKFF
TRBD2	TRBJ2-4	NA	14	TRBV4-1	TGCGCCAGCAGCCAAGCGCTGCTCGGGGGGTTCCAGTACTTC	CASSQALLGGFQYF
TRBD1	TRBJ1-5	NA	14	TRBV30	TGTGCCTGGACCTCCGGGACAGTCAATCAGCCCCAGCATTTT	CAWTSGTVNQPQHF
NA	TRBJ2-2	once	19	TRBV9	TGTGCCAGCAGCGTAGCCCCTCCCAGACTATTTGCGAACACCGGGGAGCTGTTTTTT	CASSVAPPRLFANTGELFF
NA	TRBJ2-7	NA	13	TRBV7-3	TGTGCCAGCAGCACAACACAGGGAGAGGAGCAGTACTTC	CASSTTQGEEQYF
NA	TRBJ1-1	NA	15	TRBV27	TGTGCCATCGGGGGGGGTCCAAACTGGGGCGCTGAAGCTTTCTTT	CAIGGGPNWGAEAFF
NA	TRBJ2-1	NA	13	TRBV7-3	TGTGCCAGCAGCTTCCGAAGGGGTAATGAGCAGTTCTTC	CASSFRRGNEQFF
NA	TRBJ2-5	NA	16	TRBV15	TGTGCCACCAGCAGAGGGCCCCGCCCTGACGGGGAGACCCAGTACTTC	CATSRGPRPDGETQYF
TRBD2	TRBJ2-3	NA	14	TRBV3-1/TRBV3-2	TGTGCCAGCAGCCCTAGCGGGGGGGCGAATACGCAGTATTTT	CASSPSGGANTQYF
TRBD1	TRBJ2-6	NA	17	TRBV6-4	TGTGCCAGCAGTCCCGGGACAGGGGGCTCTGGGGCCAACGTCCTGACTTTC	CASSPGTGGSGANVLTF
NA	TRBJ1-2	once	16	TRBV2	TGTGCCAGCAGTGAATTTGGAGTAGTGACAGTTTATGGCTACACCTTC	CASSEFGVVTVYGYTF
NA	TRBJ1-2	once	18	TRBV6-1	TGTGCCAGCAGTGATATTTGGGGGGGACACCGAGCCGACTATGGCTACACCTTC	CASSDIWGGHRADYGYTF
NA	TRBJ2-1	NA	16	TRBV5-4	TGTGCCAGCAGAAGCTTGGCACGGGAGAAGAGCAATGAGCAGTTCTTC	CASRSLAREKSNEQFF
NA	TRBJ1-3	NA	16	TRBV19	TGTGCCAGTAGTGAACTTCACAGGGCCTCTGGAAACACCATATATTTT	CASSELHRASGNTIYF
NA	TRBJ1-1	NA	16	TRBV14	TGTGCCAGCAGCCCCTACATTAATCTGCCGGGGTCTGAAGCTTTCTTT	CASSPYINLPGSEAFF
NA	TRBJ2-1	NA	12	TRBV9	TGTGCCAGCAGCGTAGCGGCAGGCGAGCAGTTCTTC	CASSVAAGEQFF
NA	TRBJ2-7	few	12	TRBV11-1	TGTGCCAGCAGCTCGACTAGCTACGAGCAGTACTTC	CASSSTSYEQYF
NA	TRBJ1-5	NA	14	TRBV19	TGTGCCAGTATAGGGGGTATGAGCAATCAGCCCCAGCATTTT	CASIGGMSNQPQHF
TRBD2	TRBJ2-3	once	14	TRBV9	TGTGCCAGCAGCGTAGGCGGGAGTTTTAATACGCAGTATTTT	CASSVGGSFNTQYF
TRBD2	TRBJ2-3	NA	20	TRBV19	TGTGCCAGTAGTATAGTTTCCCAGCGGGGGGGCCTGGGGAGCACAGATACGCAGTATTTT	CASSIVSQRGGLGSTDTQYF
TRBD1	TRBJ1-1	NA	16	TRBV5-1	TGCGCCAGCAGCATTGGTCCGGGACAGGGGAACACTGAAGCTTTCTTT	CASSIGPGQGNTEAFF
TRBD2	TRBJ2-3	NA	17	TRBV2	TGTGCCAGCAGTGGAACGGGACTAGCGGGGGACACAGATACGCAGTATTTT	CASSGTGLAGDTDTQYF
NA	TRBJ1-2	NA	13	TRBV19	TGTGCCAGTAGTATCGGGGCTAACTATGGCTACACCTTC	CASSIGANYGYTF
TRBD1	TRBJ1-2	NA	14	TRBV7-9	TGTGCCAGCAGCCCCCCAGGGGGCGCACGGGGCTACACCTTC	CASSPPGGARGYTF
NA	TRBJ1-3	NA	15	TRBV7-8	TGTGCCAGCAGCTTAGTGGGGGGGACTGGAAACACCATATATTTT	CASSLVGGTGNTIYF
NA	TRBJ2-5	NA	14	TRBV5-8	TGTGCCAGCAGCTTGGGGCAGGGGGGAAAGACCCAGTACTTC	CASSLGQGGKTQYF